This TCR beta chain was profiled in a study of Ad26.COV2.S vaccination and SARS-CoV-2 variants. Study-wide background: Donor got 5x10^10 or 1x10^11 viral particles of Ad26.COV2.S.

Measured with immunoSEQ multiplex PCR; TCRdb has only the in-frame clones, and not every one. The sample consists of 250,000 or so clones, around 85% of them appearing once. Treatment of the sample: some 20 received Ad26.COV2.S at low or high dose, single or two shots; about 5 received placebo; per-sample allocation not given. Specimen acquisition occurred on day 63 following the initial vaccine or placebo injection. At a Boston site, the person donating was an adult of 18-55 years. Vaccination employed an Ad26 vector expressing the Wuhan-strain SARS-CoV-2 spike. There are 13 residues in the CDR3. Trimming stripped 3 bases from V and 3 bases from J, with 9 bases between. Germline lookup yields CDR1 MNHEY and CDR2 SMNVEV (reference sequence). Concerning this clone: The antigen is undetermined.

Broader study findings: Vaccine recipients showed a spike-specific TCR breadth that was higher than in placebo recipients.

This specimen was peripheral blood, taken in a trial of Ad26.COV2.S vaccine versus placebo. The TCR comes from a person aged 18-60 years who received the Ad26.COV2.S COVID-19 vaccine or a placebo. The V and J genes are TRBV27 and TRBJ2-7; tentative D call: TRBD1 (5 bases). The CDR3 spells CASSLGQNYEQYV. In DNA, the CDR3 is TGTGCCAGCAGTTTGGGGCAGAACTACGAGCAGTACGTC.